The entry below describes one T cell receptor beta chain. The sample comes from a study of cytomegalovirus exposure and HLA in healthy donors. 60 Vbeta and 13 Jbeta primers were used in PCR. Assay used: immunoSEQ multiplex PCR; TCRdb lists only in-frame clones, some missing. Among tens of thousands of clones listed, 78% were seen once. Trimming shortened V by 2 bases and J by 0 bases, and 8 bases separated the two germline ends. This CDR3 region has 14 residues. Germline V gene data show CDR1 as KGHSH and CDR2 as LQKENI. The gene calls are TRBV18 and TRBJ2-7, with no clear D. Sequencing was carried out using PBMCs. The source is a woman in her thirties or forties in good health and CMV-seronegative. CDR3 bases: TGTGCCAGCTCACCAAACAGCCTCTCCTACGAGCAGTACTTC. It encodes CASSPNSLSYEQYF.